The 13 T cell receptor beta chains in this list originate from one sample, sequenced in a study of cytomegalovirus exposure and HLA in healthy donors. With 60 Vbeta and 13 Jbeta primers, the PCR was carried out. Generated by immunoSEQ multiplex PCR, the TCRdb table keeps only in-frame clones and is missing some. Seen here are fewer than 200,000 clones, around 78% observed once, and the top ten hold about 0.69%. Specimen: PBMCs. These receptors originate from a female donor in good health and CMV-seronegative.

This chain links TRBV18 with TRBJ2-1; 11 nucleotides align to TRBD2. Germline V CDR1 and CDR2: KGHSH, LQKENI. Trimming cost V 5 bases and J 7 bases; bases outside gene matches: 7. The CDR3 totals 15 residues. The CDR3 here is CASSSLAGGTNEQFF. The CDR3 DNA reads as TGTGCCAGCTCATCCCTAGCGGGGGGTACGAATGAGCAGTTCTTC.

The gene calls are TRBV11-2 and TRBJ1-1; TRBD1 is a possible D gene (6 bases). Trimming took 7 bases from V and 5 from J, leaving 17 bases between them. The CDR3 runs 14 residues. The V gene's germline CDR1 is SGHAT and CDR2 FQNNGV. The CDR3 sequence is CASINLGGNTEAFF. The CDR3 region has the DNA TGTGCCAGCATCAATCTAGGGGGAAATACTGAAGCTTTCTTT.

The table lists this clone with a count of one. The chain combines TRBV30 with TRBJ2-1; 8 bases align to TRBD2. Germline V gene sequence: CDR1 GTSNPN, CDR2 SVGIG (reference sequence). This CDR3 is 14 amino acids long. V shed 0 bases and J 7 bases; nucleotides not matched to a gene: 5. CDR3 protein: CAWSVLREANEQFF. The CDR3, as DNA: TGTGCCTGGAGTGTACTGCGGGAGGCGAATGAGCAGTTCTTC.

V and J are TRBV6-5 and TRBJ2-7; D is ambiguous. Germline assignment: CDR1 MNHEY and CDR2 SVGAGI. This CDR3 has 13 residues. The V and J ends lost 8 bases and 0 bases respectively, with 11 bases between them. The chain's CDR3 is CASQSPVSYEQYF. Here the CDR3 DNA reads TGTGCCAGCCAGTCCCCCGTCTCCTACGAGCAGTACTTC.

The V call is TRBV9, the J call TRBJ2-5, with 8 bases fitting TRBD1. In germline, CDR1 is SGDLS, CDR2 YYNGEE. The CDR3 sequence is 15 residues long. V shed 0 bases, J shed 2 bases, and the junction held 3 bases outside the gene matches. For the CDR3, the DNA is TGTGCCAGCAGCGTAGTCGGGACAGGTCAAGAGACCCAGTACTTC. Translating gives CASSVVGTGQETQYF. The variable domain in full, with the rest retrieved from reference TRBV9 and TRBJ2-5, is DSGVTQTPKHLITATGQRVTLRCSPRSGDLSVYWYQQSLDQGLQFLIQYYNGEERAKGNILERFSAQQFPDLHSELNLSSLELGDSALYFCASSVVGTGQETQYFGPGTRLLVL.

The CDR3 DNA is TGTGCCAGCAGCGAGCCGGGACAGATAAATACTGGCTATGGCTACACCTTC. It encodes CASSEPGQINTGYGYTF. The chain couples TRBV7-9 to TRBJ1-2, with 7 bases lining up with TRBD1. Trimming took 5 bases from V and 4 from J; bases not matched to a gene: 16. The CDR3 has 17 amino acids. Germline CDR1 is SEHNR and CDR2 is FQNEAQ (reference sequence).

The gene calls are TRBV7-9 and TRBJ2-5, with 7 bases lining up with TRBD1. Germline-derived CDR1 and CDR2 are SEHNR and FQNEAQ (reference sequence). The J segment lost 1 base and the V segment lost 5 bases, leaving 10 bases of the junction unmatched. The length of the CDR3 is 16 residues. The CDR3 DNA reads TGTGCCAGCAGCCCCCCTAGAGGGGACAGCCAAGAGACCCAGTACTTC. The encoded protein is CASSPPRGDSQETQYF.

The J gene is TRBJ2-6, the V gene TRBV29-1, with D possibly matching TRBD2 (6 bases). The V gene's germline CDR1 is SQVTM and CDR2 ANQGSEA. Trimming removed 1 base at V and 4 bases at J, with 14 bases between. CDR3 length equals 16 residues. The chain's CDR3 is CSVEGPGTSGANVLTF. CDR3 coding DNA: TGCAGCGTTGAAGGGCCCGGGACTTCAGGGGCCAACGTCCTGACTTTC.

J is TRBJ1-1 and V is TRBV28, with D unresolved. The CDR3 contains 14 residues. CDR1 MDHEN and CDR2 SYDVKM come from the germline V gene. V was cut by 6 bases and J by 0 bases, with 11 bases left in between. CDR3 loop: CASSGVGMNTEAFF. Here the CDR3 DNA reads TGTGCCAGCAGCGGGGTGGGAATGAACACTGAAGCTTTCTTT.

V usage is TRBV14 and J usage is TRBJ2-1; tentative D call: TRBD1 (5 bases). Looked up from germline, CDR1 is SGHDN and CDR2 is FVKESK. Between the trimmed V and J ends, which lost 2 bases and 7 bases, there was a span of 6 bases. The CDR3 totals 12 residues. This chain's CDR3 is CASSQRQNEQFF. In DNA form, the CDR3 reads TGTGCCAGCAGCCAAAGACAGAATGAGCAGTTCTTC. Full variable domain (remainder filled in from reference TRBV14 and TRBJ2-1): EAGVTQFPSHSVIEKGQTVTLRCDPISGHDNLYWYRRVMGKEIKFLLHFVKESKQDESGMPNNRFLAERTGGTYSTLKVQPAELEDSGVYFCASSQRQNEQFFGPGTRLTVL.

The V call is TRBV15, the J call TRBJ1-4; D gene ambiguous. Between the trimmed V and J ends, which lost 0 bases and 7 bases, there was a span of 6 bases. The germline V gene has CDR1 LNHNV and CDR2 YYDKDF (reference sequence). The CDR3 consists of 13 residues. The CDR3 DNA follows: TGTGCCACCAGCAGAGATAGGAGTGAAAAACTGTTTTTT. Its translation: CATSRDRSEKLFF.

The rearrangement joins TRBV30 to TRBJ2-3; 11 bases agree with TRBD2. Unmatched junction bases numbered 8, after V lost 3 bases and J lost 9 bases. Germline V lookup: CDR1 GTSNPN, CDR2 SVGIG (reference sequence). The CDR3 is 14 amino acids. The CDR3 region has the DNA TGTGCCTGGAGACTAGCGGGGGCGCCGGGGACGCAGTATTTT. This codes for CAWRLAGAPGTQYF.

The chain links TRBV6-5 to TRBJ2-1; 8 bases are shared with TRBD2. Losses at the gene ends were 5 bases for V and 6 bases for J; bases not matched to a gene: 9. This CDR3 is 15 amino acids long. CDR1 is MNHEY, CDR2 SVGAGI, per germline. CDR3 sequence (DNA): TGTGCCAGCAGTGCGAGCGGGAGAATCCCCAATGAGCAGTTCTTC. Translated: CASSASGRIPNEQFF.